This T cell receptor beta chain is drawn from a study of Graves' ophthalmopathy and Graves' hyperthyroidism. The table lists this clonotype with many counts. CDR1 is MNHNS and CDR2 is SASEGT in the germline V gene. The V gene end was trimmed by 4 bases and the J gene end by 7 bases; junction bases not matched to a gene: 14. CDR3 length: 16 amino acids. Hyperthyroidism was classified as stable if no ophthalmopathy occurred within 18 months of follow-up. The hyperthyroidism patients, aged 18 to 65, had been newly diagnosed, with under 2 months' duration. Amplification of the TCR beta CDR3 regions used RNA transcripts (as template). The authors performed first-round RT-PCR with HTBI primers and then a second-round multiplex PCR. TCRdb reprocessed the multiplex PCR reads with MiXCR, giving one entry per CDR3 protein. The sample consists of about 620,000 distinct CDR3 sequences, about 20% of them appearing once.

Sequenced: peripheral blood. The chain employs TRBV6-1 and TRBJ1-2, with TRBD1 matching 8 bases. The TCR was taken from a woman younger than 30 with stable Graves' hyperthyroidism. Some clones in this sample may be carry-over from other donors' samples. The CDR3 is CASSVPPGQGVIGYTF. In nucleotides, the CDR3 is TGTGCCAGCAGTGTCCCGCCCGGACAGGGAGTCATTGGCTACACCTTC.